A selection of T cell receptor beta chains follows, all from one sample in a study of shared clonotypes between healthy human individuals. Profiled with immunoSEQ multiplex PCR; TCRdb holds only in-frame clones, not every one. The repertoire consists of a few million clones, with roughly 95% occurring once and the leading ten covering around 1.8%. Specimen: naive CD8+ T cells from PBMCs. The receptors originated from a man younger than 35 in good health. Some clones in this sample may be carry-over from other donors' samples. Both conserved end residues are part of each CDR3. Fields, in order: V gene, J gene, D gene, clone size, CDR3 DNA, CDR3 protein. A D gene is named only where the DNA matches it firmly. For some rows the clone size is stated as once, few or many, or as a class when expanded; others skip it.

>TRBV4-3|TRBJ2-1|TRBD2|-
TGCGCCAGCAGCCACTTGAGGGAGGGCCCCTACAATGAGCAGTTCTTC
CASSHLREGPYNEQFF
>TRBV6-1|TRBJ1-1|-|-
TGTGCCAGCAGTGACGAAGCTTTCTTT
CASSDEAFF
>TRBV7-9|TRBJ1-5|-|-
TGTGCCAGCAGCTTAGTTACCAGCAATCAGCCCCAGCATTTT
CASSLVTSNQPQHF
>TRBV7-9|TRBJ2-7|TRBD1|once
TGTGCCAGCAGCTTAGTGGGACAGGGGATCGACGAGCAGTACTTC
CASSLVGQGIDEQYF
>TRBV7-6|TRBJ2-4|-|-
TGTGCCAGCAGCTTAGCGGGTCGTCAGAGGCAGTACTTC
CASSLAGRQRQYF
>TRBV15|TRBJ2-4|-|-
TGTGCCACCAGCCTAACAGGGAACAAAAACATTCAGTACTTC
CATSLTGNKNIQYF
>TRBV5-1|TRBJ2-3|-|-
TGCGCCAGCAGCTTGGACCCTAGCACAGATACGCAGTATTTT
CASSLDPSTDTQYF
>TRBV4-1|TRBJ2-7|TRBD1|-
TGCGCCAGCAGCGGGCGACAGGGGGCTAGCTACGAGCAGTACTTC
CASSGRQGASYEQYF
>TRBV9|TRBJ1-1|-|once
TGTGCCAGCAGCGTAAGCCCGAAACAGTCAGGCGACACTGAAGCTTTCTTT
CASSVSPKQSGDTEAFF
>TRBV27|TRBJ2-2|TRBD2|-
TGTGCCAGCACCTCGCCTCCTCCCGGGACTAGCGACAACACCGGGGAGCTGTTTTTT
CASTSPPPGTSDNTGELFF
>TRBV27|TRBJ2-2|-|-
TGTGCCAGCAGCAGGGGGAACACCGGGGAGCTGTTTTTT
CASSRGNTGELFF
>TRBV10-3|TRBJ2-7|-|-
TGTGCCATCGGCCCGGGGCTCGCAACCTACGAGCAGTACTTC
CAIGPGLATYEQYF
>TRBV5-5|TRBJ2-1|TRBD1|once
TGTGCCAGCAGCTTGCGCTTCGGTCGGGACAGGAGAGGTATCTGGGTTGAGCAGTTCTTC
CASSLRFGRDRRGIWVEQFF
>TRBV11-2|TRBJ2-1|TRBD2|-
TGTGCCAGCAGGGGGATAACTAGCGGGAGGTCGGTTTACAATGAGCAGTTCTTC
CASRGITSGRSVYNEQFF
>TRBV15|TRBJ2-1|-|-
TGTGCCACCAGCAACGGGGGGCGCGGGTACAATGAGCAGTTCTTC
CATSNGGRGYNEQFF
>TRBV19|TRBJ2-7|-|-
TGTGCCAGTAGTATTAAGGGCCCCTACGAGCAGTACTTC
CASSIKGPYEQYF
>TRBV19|TRBJ1-5|-|-
TGTGCCAGTAGTATAATCAGGAACCGGGGGCAGCCCCAGCATTTT
CASSIIRNRGQPQHF
>TRBV15|TRBJ2-5|TRBD1|once
TGTGCCACCAGCAGCGCTTGGGACAGGGAGACCCAGTACTTC
CATSSAWDRETQYF
>TRBV27|TRBJ2-5|-|-
TGTGCCAGCAGTTCCCGACAGATTCCAAGAGAGACCCAGTACTTC
CASSSRQIPRETQYF
>TRBV19|TRBJ1-1|-|-
TGTGCCAGTAGTATGGTGACTGAAGCTTTCTTT
CASSMVTEAFF
>TRBV5-4|TRBJ2-7|TRBD2|-
TGTGCCAGCAGCTTGCGGGCTAGCGGGAGTGGTGAGCAGTACTTC
CASSLRASGSGEQYF
>TRBV6-1|TRBJ1-5|-|-
TGTGCCAGCACCCAGGGAAGCAATCAGCCCCAGCATTTT
CASTQGSNQPQHF
>TRBV7-9|TRBJ1-1|-|-
TGTGCCAGCAGCTTAGAGATCGCCAGCGAGAACACTGAAGCTTTCTTT
CASSLEIASENTEAFF
>TRBV5-4|TRBJ1-3|-|-
TGTGCCAGCAGCGACCCAGGGGCTGGAAACACCATATATTTT
CASSDPGAGNTIYF
>TRBV28|TRBJ1-1|-|few
TGTGCCAGCAGTTTCAGCCCCCGGGGGTCCACTGAAGCTTTCTTT
CASSFSPRGSTEAFF
>TRBV4-1|TRBJ1-1|-|-
TGCGCCAGCAGCCAAGTGGGACGGTACCTAATGAACACTGAAGCTTTCTTT
CASSQVGRYLMNTEAFF
>TRBV7-9|TRBJ2-4|TRBD2|-
TGTGCCAGCAGCTCAGGGGTAGCGGGAGACATTCAGTACTTC
CASSSGVAGDIQYF
>TRBV9|TRBJ2-7|TRBD1|-
TGTGCCAGCAGCATTGGACAGGACCCCTACGAGCAGTACTTC
CASSIGQDPYEQYF
>TRBV4-1|TRBJ1-2|-|-
TGCGCCAGCAGCCAAGATGCAGGGGTTAACTATGGCTACACCTTC
CASSQDAGVNYGYTF
>TRBV27|TRBJ2-3|TRBD2|-
TGTGCCAGCAGTCTAATACTAGCGGGAGGTCCCGATACGCAGTATTTT
CASSLILAGGPDTQYF
>TRBV9|TRBJ1-3|-|few
TGTGCCAGCAGCGCTGGGGCGATCTCTGGAAACACCATATATTTT
CASSAGAISGNTIYF
>TRBV29-1|TRBJ1-3|TRBD1|-
TGCAGCGTTGTGACAGGGCCTTTACTGGATGGAAACACCATATATTTT
CSVVTGPLLDGNTIYF
>TRBV19|TRBJ1-1|-|few
TGTGCCAGTAGTCCGCCATGGAGACCGAACACTGAAGCTTTCTTT
CASSPPWRPNTEAFF
>TRBV18|TRBJ2-5|TRBD2|once
TGTGCCAGCTCAGCTACTCCCGGGACTAGAGACCAAGAGACCCAGTACTTC
CASSATPGTRDQETQYF
>TRBV28|TRBJ1-2|-|-
TGTGCCAGCAGTTTATACCTCCAGAATAACTATGGCTACACCTTC
CASSLYLQNNYGYTF
>TRBV13|TRBJ2-7|TRBD2|-
TGTGCCAGCAGCTTAGGGTCCGGGACTAGCGGGTACGAGCAGTACTTC
CASSLGSGTSGYEQYF
>TRBV7-9|TRBJ2-7|-|-
TGTGCCAGCAGCTCACAGTTGGGGAGCTCCTACGAGCAGTACTTC
CASSSQLGSSYEQYF